Shown below are 12 T cell receptor beta chains from a single sample sequenced in a study of T cells in Graves' hyperthyroidism and ophthalmopathy. Regions amplified from RNA transcripts were the TCR beta CDR3 regions. During a first-round RT-PCR of the TCR CDR3, the HTBI primer set was used. TCRdb itself ran the multiplex PCR reads through MiXCR, one entry per CDR3 protein. Of some 180,000 distinct CDR3 sequences listed, around a sixth were seen once; the top ten hold more than 50%. Material for sequencing was blood. The receptors stem from a woman aged 45 to 65 with Graves' hyperthyroidism.

The sample holds many counts of this clonotype. This rearrangement joins TRBV5-1 to TRBJ1-6, with D possibly matching TRBD1 (6 bases). Trimming pared 2 bases from V and 5 bases from J, leaving 11 bases between. This CDR3 region has 15 residues. Germline CDR1 SGHRS, CDR2 YFSETQ. The CDR3 protein is CASSLQGENNSPLHF. The CDR3 region has the DNA TGCGCCAGCAGCTTACAGGGAGAGAATAATTCACCCCTCCACTTT.

This clonotype occurred once. This sequence joins TRBV20-1 and TRBJ2-1; 9 bases align to TRBD2. This CDR3 is 17 amino acids long. V shed 0 bases and J 6 bases; nucleotides not matched to a gene: 12. Germline CDR1 DFQATT, CDR2 SNEGSKA (reference sequence). CDR3 region: CSARDAAGGRPGNEQFF. The CDR3 coding sequence is TGCAGTGCTAGAGATGCAGCGGGAGGCCGCCCTGGCAATGAGCAGTTCTTC.

The chain combines TRBV7-8 with TRBJ2-6, with 7 bases that match TRBD1. CDR1 is SGHVS and CDR2 is FQNEAQ in the germline V gene. The CDR3 runs to 17 residues. Trimming at V came to 5 bases and at J to 0 bases, leaving 7 bases not matched to a gene. The CDR3 region has the DNA TGTGCCAGCAGCCCAAGGACAGGAGGCTCTGGGGCCAACGTCCTGACTTTC. This gives the protein CASSPRTGGSGANVLTF.

This clonotype was counted a few times. V gene TRBV9 combines with J gene TRBJ2-2; D is unclear. Deletions cut 4 bases from V and 1 base from J, with 8 bases between. The germline V gene has CDR1 SGDLS and CDR2 YYNGEE. The CDR3 totals 14 residues. The CDR3 sequence is CASSPTQNTGELFF. CDR3 nucleotide sequence: TGTGCCAGCAGCCCCACCCAGAACACCGGGGAGCTGTTTTTT.

This clonotype occurred a few times. The chain uses TRBV19 and TRBJ1-1; no clear D. The CDR3 spans 13 residues. Looked up from germline, CDR1 is LNHDA and CDR2 is SQIVND (reference sequence). With 3 bases removed from V and 1 base from J, the gap between germline ends came to 6 bases. The CDR3 region has the DNA TGTGCCAGTAGTATCCTAGGGAACACTGAAGCTTTCTTT. Translated: CASSILGNTEAFF.

This chain links TRBV20-1 with TRBJ1-5; D is undetermined. This CDR3 has 13 amino acids. Per the germline V gene, CDR1 is DFQATT and CDR2 is SNEGSKA (reference sequence). V was cut by 5 bases and J by 2 bases, with 10 bases left in between. In DNA, the CDR3 is TGCAGTGCTCCCGGGAGGGGCAATCAGCCCCAGCATTTT. Translating gives CSAPGRGNQPQHF.

This clonotype was observed many times. The J gene is TRBJ2-7, the V gene TRBV12-5, with TRBD2 matching over 10 bases. J gave up 7 bases and V 0 bases, and 12 bases lay outside the gene matches. CDR3 length: 17 residues. From germline, CDR1 is LGHNT and CDR2 FRNRAP. The CDR3, as DNA: TGTGCTAGTGGTTTGGTACTTGGGGAGCGGGAGGGCCCGGAGCAGTACTTC. Its protein product is CASGLVLGEREGPEQYF.

This clonotype was seen a handful of times. The J gene is TRBJ1-1, the V gene TRBV5-1; TRBD1 might be the D (6 bases). This CDR3 is built from 17 residues. V was trimmed by 4 bases and J by 1 base, leaving 20 bases between them. Germline CDR1 and CDR2: SGHRS and YFSETQ. CDR3 DNA sequence: TGCGCCAGCAGCCCAGCAGTGATGGGGGGCGGGAACACTGAAGCTTTCTTT. Translating gives CASSPAVMGGGNTEAFF. The complete variable domain, with remaining parts taken from reference TRBV5-1 and TRBJ1-1, reads KAGVTQTPRYLIKTRGQQVTLSCSPISGHRSVSWYQQTPGQGLQFLFEYFSETQRNKGNFPGRFSGRQFSNSRSEMNVSTLELGDSALYLCASSPAVMGGGNTEAFFGQGTRLTVV.

This sequence joins TRBV20-1 and TRBJ1-1, with 7 bases lining up with TRBD1. V lost 0 bases, J lost 7 bases, and 17 bases stayed unmatched. The CDR3 spans 17 residues. Germline V gene sequence: CDR1 DFQATT, CDR2 SNEGSKA (reference sequence). The CDR3 here is CSARDRRGPGQRIEAFF. The CDR3 coding sequence is TGCAGTGCTAGAGATAGGCGGGGCCCGGGACAGAGAATTGAAGCTTTCTTT.

This clonotype was found once. A much larger clone lies a single base off, so this may be a read error. This chain uses TRBV7-9 with TRBJ1-2; D gene uncertain. The CDR3 is 15 residues long. Germline V gene data show CDR1 as SEHNR and CDR2 as FQNEAQ (reference sequence). In DNA form, the CDR3 reads TGTGCCAACAGCTTAGCGTTGGCCATTCCCTATGGCTACACCTTC. This codes for CANSLALAIPYGYTF.

This clonotype appeared many times. The chain employs TRBV27 and TRBJ2-1; the D is unclear. This CDR3 spans 12 amino acids. The germline gives CDR1 MNHEY, CDR2 SMNVEV (reference sequence). V was clipped by 3 bases and J by 11 bases, with 11 bases between them. The CDR3 DNA reads as TGTGCCAGCAGTTTTCGTGAGTCGCAGCAGTTCTTC. Its protein is CASSFRESQQFF.

The chain links TRBV6-1 to TRBJ2-3; TRBD1 agrees at 8 bases. Trimming removed 6 bases from V and 3 bases from J; junction bases left unmatched: 5. The V gene's germline CDR1 is MNHNS and CDR2 SASEGT. The CDR3 runs to 14 residues. CDR3 sequence: CASRVDRGTDTQYF. The CDR3 bases are TGTGCCAGCAGGGTCGACAGGGGTACAGATACGCAGTATTTT.